The T cell receptor beta chain under discussion was sequenced for a study of blood T cells in healthy people across ages. A word on this clonotype: Its antigen is undetermined.

A sample-barcoded 5' primer and a J-beta primer mix were used in a second PCR of about 7 to 12 cycles. Each cDNA molecule carried a tag from a template-switch adaptor that contained 12 random nucleotides. In TCRdb, the 5' RACE reads were re-called with MiXCR into one record per CDR3 protein. The table lists 780,000 or so distinct CDR3 sequences, approximately 60% of them singletons. Looked up from germline, CDR1 is LGHNA and CDR2 is YSLEER. The CDR3 runs to 15 residues. With V trimmed by 6 bases and J by 6 bases, 8 bases remained unmatched. Study-wide findings and caveats: The lack of PBMC sorting stopped any conclusive naive versus antigen-experienced comparison. Considered underestimates were the diversity estimates obtained from one million T cells. Among long-lived donors, naive CD4+ cells were more numerous and diversity higher than in aged donors.

The receptor was isolated from a man aged 40-49 years in good health. This rearrangement joins TRBV4-3 to TRBJ2-3; TRBD2 aligns across 11 bases. Material for sequencing was blood. The CDR3 nucleotides are TGCGCCAGCAGGACTTTAGCGGGAGGGCAGGATACGCAGTATTTT. Protein sequence: CASRTLAGGQDTQYF.